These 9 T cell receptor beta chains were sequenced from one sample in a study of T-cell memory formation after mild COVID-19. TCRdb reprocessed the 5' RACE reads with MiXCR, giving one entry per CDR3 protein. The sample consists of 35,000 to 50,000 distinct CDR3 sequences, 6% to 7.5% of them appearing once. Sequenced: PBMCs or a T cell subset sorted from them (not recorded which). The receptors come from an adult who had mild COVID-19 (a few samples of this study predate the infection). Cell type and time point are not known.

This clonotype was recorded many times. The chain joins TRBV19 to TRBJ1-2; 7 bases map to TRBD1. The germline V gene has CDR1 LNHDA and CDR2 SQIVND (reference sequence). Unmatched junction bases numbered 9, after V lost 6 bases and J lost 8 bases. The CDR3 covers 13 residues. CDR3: CASRAGTVNGYTF. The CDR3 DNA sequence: TGTGCCAGTAGGGCCGGGACAGTAAACGGCTACACCTTC.

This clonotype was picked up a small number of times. The CDR3 bases are TGTGCCAGCAGCTTAGATTGGATAGCAGGGAGATCTCGGAATGAGCAGTTCTTC. It specifies CASSLDWIAGRSRNEQFF. The V and J genes are TRBV11-1 and TRBJ2-1, with D tentatively TRBD1 or TRBD2 (5 bases each). The V gene's germline CDR1 is SGHAT and CDR2 FQDESV (reference sequence). Between the trimmed V and J ends, which lost 1 base and 7 bases, there was a span of 23 bases. CDR3 length: 18 amino acids.

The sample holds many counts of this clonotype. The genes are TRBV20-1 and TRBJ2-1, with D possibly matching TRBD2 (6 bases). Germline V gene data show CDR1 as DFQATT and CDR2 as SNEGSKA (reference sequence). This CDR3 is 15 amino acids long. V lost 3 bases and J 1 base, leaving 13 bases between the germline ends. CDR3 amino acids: CSASGGFGSYNEQFF. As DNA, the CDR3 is TGCAGTGCTAGCGGGGGATTTGGGTCCTACAATGAGCAGTTCTTC.

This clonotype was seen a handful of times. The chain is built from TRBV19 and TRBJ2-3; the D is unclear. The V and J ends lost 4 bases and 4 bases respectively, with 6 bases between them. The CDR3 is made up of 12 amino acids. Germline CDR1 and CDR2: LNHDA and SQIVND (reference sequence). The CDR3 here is CASSRSPDTQYF. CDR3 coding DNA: TGTGCCAGTAGTAGGAGCCCAGATACGCAGTATTTT.

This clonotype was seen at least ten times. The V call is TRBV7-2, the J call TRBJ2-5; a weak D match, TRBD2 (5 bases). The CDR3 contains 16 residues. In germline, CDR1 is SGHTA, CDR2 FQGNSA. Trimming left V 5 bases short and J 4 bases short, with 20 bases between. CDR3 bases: TGTGCCAGCAGCCAGCTAGGGCCCGGGATTGGAGAGACCCAGTACTTC. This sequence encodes CASSQLGPGIGETQYF. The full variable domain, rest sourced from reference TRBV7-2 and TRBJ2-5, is GAGVSQSPSNKVTEKGKDVELRCDPISGHTALYWYRQSLGQGLEFLIYFQGNSAPDKSGLPSDRFSAERTGGSVSTLTIQRTQQEDSAVYLCASSQLGPGIGETQYFGPGTRLLVL.

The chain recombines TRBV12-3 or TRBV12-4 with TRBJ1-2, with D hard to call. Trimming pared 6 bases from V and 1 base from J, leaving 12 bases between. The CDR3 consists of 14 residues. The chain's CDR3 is CASSLNPSNYGYTF. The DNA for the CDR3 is TGTGCCAGCAGCCTCAACCCGAGTAACTATGGCTACACCTTC.

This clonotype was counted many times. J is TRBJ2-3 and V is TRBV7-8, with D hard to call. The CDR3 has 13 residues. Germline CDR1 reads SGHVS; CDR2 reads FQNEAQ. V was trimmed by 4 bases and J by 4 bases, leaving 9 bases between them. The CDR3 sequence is CASSSFLADTQYF. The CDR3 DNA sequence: TGTGCCAGCAGCTCCTTCTTGGCAGATACGCAGTATTTT.

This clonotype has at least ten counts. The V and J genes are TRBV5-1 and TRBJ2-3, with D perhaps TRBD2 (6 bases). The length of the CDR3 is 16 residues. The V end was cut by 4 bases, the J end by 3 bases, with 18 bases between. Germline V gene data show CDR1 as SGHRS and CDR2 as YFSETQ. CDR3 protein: CASSPHWDSTTDTQYF. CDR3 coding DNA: TGCGCCAGCAGCCCACACTGGGACTCGACAACAGATACGCAGTATTTT.

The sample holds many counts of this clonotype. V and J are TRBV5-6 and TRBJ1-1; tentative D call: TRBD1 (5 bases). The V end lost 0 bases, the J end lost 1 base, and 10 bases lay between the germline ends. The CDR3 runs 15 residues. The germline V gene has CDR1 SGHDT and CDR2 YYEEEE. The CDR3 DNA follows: TGTGCCAGCAGCTTGGTGGCAGGGACGAACACTGAAGCTTTCTTT. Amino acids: CASSLVAGTNTEAFF. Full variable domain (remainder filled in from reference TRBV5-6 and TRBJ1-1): DAGVTQSPTHLIKTRGQQVTLRCSPKSGHDTVSWYQQALGQGPQFIFQYYEEEERQRGNFPDRFSGHQFPNYSSELNVNALLLGDSALYLCASSLVAGTNTEAFFGQGTRLTVV.